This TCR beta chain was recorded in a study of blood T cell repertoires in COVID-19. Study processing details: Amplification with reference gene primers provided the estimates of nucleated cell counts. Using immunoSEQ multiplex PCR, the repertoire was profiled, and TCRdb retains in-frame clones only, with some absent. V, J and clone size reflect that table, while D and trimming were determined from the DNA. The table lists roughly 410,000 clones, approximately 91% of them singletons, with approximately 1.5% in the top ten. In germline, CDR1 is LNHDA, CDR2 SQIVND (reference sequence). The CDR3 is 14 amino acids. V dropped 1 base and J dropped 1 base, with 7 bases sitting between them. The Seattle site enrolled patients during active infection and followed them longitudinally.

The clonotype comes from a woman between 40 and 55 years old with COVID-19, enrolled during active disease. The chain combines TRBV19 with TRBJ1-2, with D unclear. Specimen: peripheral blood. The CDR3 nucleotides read TGTGCCAGTAGTATAGGTTCTGTTAACTATGGCTACACCTTC. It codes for CASSIGSVNYGYTF.